This T cell receptor (beta chain) was found in a study of blood T cell repertoires in COVID-19. The germline V gene encodes CDR1 LGHNA and CDR2 YNFKEQ. V was clipped by 3 bases and J by 7 bases, with 15 bases between them. The CDR3 runs to 15 residues. Seattle's cohort entered during active infection and was followed longitudinally. The assay was immunoSEQ multiplex PCR, and TCRdb's table has in-frame clones only and misses some. This sample has about 170,000 clones, with around 84% found just once. The TCR was taken from a woman older than 75 with COVID-19, enrolled during active disease. Material: peripheral blood. The chain uses TRBV4-2 and TRBJ1-4, with a tentative D call TRBD1 (5 bases). The CDR3 DNA sequence: TGTGCCAGCAGCCAGGGGACTCCTCCCTTTGAAAAACTGTTTTTT. This encodes CASSQGTPPFEKLFF.